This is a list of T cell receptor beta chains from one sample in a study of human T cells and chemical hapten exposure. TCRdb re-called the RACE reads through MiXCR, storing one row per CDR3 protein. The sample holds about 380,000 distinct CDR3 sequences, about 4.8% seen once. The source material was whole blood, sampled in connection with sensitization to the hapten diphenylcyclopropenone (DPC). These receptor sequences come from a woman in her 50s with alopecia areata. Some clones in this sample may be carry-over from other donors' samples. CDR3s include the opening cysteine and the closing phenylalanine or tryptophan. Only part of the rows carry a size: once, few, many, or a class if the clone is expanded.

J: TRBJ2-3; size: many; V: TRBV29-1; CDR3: CSVERGNTDTQYF
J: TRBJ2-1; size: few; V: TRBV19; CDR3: CASSRTGTSGRSYNEQFF
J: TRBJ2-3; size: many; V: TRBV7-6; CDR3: CASSLGQLGTDTQYF
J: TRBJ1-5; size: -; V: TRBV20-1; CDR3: CSVKGAGNQPQHF
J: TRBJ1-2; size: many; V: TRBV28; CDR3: CASSLGTGGATGYGYTF
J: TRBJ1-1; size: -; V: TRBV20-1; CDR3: CSAPRQKSNTEAFF
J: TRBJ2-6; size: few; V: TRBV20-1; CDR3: CSAYPSSGANVLTF
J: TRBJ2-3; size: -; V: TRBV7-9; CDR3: CASSLRPSGGPDTQYF
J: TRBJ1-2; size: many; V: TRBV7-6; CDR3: CASSSEGPGGYTF
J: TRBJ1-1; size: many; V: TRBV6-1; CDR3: CASSEEGAWDTEAFF
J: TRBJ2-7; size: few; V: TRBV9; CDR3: CASSVGTSGPLSYEQYF
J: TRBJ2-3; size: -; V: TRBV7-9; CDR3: CASSSGLDTQYF
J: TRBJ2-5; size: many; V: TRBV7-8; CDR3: CASSLSGNQETQYF
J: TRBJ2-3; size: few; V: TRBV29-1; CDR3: CSFGTGVDTQYF
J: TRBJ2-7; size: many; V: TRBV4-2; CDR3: CASTAGLAGGYEQYF
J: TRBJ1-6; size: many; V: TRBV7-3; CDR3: CASSVTGRGSPLHF
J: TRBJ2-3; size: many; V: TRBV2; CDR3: CASSELPLAGFVTDTQYF
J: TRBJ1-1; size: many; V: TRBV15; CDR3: CATSRDRVNTEAFF
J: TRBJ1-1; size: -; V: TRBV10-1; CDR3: CASSESMGVAEAFF
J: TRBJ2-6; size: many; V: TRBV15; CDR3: CATSRETRAGANVLTF
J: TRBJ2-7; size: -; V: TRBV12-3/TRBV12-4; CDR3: CASSLGLGGKDYEQYF
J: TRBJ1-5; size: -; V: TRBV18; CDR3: CASSPTSSQPQHF
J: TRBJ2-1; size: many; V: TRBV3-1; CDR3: CASSPKLAGGAHEQFF
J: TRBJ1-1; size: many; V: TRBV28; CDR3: CASSLNPTVQAFF
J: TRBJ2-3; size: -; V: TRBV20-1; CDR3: CSASELAGSFTDTQYF
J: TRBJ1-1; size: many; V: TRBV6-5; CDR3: CASRPVPNTEAFF
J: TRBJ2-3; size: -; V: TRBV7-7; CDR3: CTSSLGSSTDTQYF
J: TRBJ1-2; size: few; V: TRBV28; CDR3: CASSLEGQGATDYGYTF
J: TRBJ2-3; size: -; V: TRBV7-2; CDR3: CASSYPEEETQYF
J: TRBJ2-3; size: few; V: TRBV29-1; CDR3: CSVEDRGHAGTDTQYF
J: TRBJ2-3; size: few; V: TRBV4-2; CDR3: CASSQFIAGGTDTQYF
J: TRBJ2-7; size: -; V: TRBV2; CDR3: CASREQGRQYF
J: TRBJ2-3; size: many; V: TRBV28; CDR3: CASSFTGSDTQYF
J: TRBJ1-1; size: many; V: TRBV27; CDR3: CASSFSTGGAGTEAFF
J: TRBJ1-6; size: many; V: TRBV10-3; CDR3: CAISENRNSPLHF
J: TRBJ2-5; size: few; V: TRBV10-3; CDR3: CAISDPIQETQYF
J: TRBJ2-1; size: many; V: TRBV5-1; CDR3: CASSLVAARGEQFF
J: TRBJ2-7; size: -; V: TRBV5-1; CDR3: CASSEWDTSYEQYF
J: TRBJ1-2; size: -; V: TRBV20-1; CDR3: CSANLLRDRGDGYTF
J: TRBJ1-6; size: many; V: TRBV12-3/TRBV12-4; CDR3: CASSPKGGSVGSPLHF
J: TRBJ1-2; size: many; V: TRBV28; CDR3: CASSRRGYGYTF
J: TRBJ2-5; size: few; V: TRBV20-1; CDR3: CSALAGAYQETQYF
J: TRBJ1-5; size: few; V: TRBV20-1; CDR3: CSALRGQGINQPQHF
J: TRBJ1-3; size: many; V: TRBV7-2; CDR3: CASSARQYAGGNTIYF
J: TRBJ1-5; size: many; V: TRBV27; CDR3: CASSLGVQQPQHF